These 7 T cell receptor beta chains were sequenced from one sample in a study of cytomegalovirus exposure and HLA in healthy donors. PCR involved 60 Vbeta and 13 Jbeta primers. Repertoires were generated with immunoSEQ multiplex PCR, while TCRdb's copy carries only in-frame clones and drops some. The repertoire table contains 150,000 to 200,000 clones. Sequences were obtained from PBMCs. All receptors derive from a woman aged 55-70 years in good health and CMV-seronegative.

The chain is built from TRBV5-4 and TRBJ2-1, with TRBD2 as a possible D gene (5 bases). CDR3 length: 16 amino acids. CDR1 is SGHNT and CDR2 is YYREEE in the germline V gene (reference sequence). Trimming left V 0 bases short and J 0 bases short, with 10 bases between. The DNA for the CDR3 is TGTGCCAGCAGCTTGGATCGAGGGTCCTCCTACAATGAGCAGTTCTTC. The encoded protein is CASSLDRGSSYNEQFF.

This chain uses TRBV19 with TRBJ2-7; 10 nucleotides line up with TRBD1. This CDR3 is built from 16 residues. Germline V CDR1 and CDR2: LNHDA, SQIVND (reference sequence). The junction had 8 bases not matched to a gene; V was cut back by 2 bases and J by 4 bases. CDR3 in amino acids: CASSINVGTGAYEQYF. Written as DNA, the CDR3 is TGTGCCAGTAGTATAAATGTCGGGACAGGGGCGTACGAGCAGTACTTC. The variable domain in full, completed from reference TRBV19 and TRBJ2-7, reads DGGITQSPKYLFRKEGQNVTLSCEQNLNHDAMYWYRQDPGQGLRLIYYSQIVNDFQKGDIAEGYSVSREKKESFPLTVTSAQKNPTAFYLCASSINVGTGAYEQYFGPGTRLTVT.

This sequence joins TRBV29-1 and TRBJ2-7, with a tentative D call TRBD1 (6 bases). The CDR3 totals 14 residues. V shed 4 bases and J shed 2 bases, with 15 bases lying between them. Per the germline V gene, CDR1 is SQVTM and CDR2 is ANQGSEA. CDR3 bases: TGCAGCGTTGGGGGACAACGAAGTACCTACGAGCAGTACTTC. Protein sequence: CSVGGQRSTYEQYF.

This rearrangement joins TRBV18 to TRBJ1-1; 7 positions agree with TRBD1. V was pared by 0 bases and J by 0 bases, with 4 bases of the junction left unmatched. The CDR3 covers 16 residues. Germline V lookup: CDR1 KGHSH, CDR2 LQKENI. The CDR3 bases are TGTGCCAGCTCACCACCTAAGGGACAGATGAACACTGAAGCTTTCTTT. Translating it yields CASSPPKGQMNTEAFF.

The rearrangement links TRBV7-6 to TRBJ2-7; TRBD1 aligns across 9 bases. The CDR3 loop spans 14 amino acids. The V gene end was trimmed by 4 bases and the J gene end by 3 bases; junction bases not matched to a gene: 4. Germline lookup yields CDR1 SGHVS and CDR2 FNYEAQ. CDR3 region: CASSSGTGHYEQYF. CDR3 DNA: TGTGCCAGCAGCTCCGGGACAGGGCACTACGAGCAGTACTTC.

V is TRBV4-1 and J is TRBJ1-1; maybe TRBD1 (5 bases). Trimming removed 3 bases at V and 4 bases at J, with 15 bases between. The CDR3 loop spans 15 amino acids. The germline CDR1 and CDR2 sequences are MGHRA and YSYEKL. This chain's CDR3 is CASSQGRGLVTEAFF. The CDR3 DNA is TGCGCCAGCAGCCAGGGAAGGGGTCTGGTCACTGAAGCTTTCTTT.

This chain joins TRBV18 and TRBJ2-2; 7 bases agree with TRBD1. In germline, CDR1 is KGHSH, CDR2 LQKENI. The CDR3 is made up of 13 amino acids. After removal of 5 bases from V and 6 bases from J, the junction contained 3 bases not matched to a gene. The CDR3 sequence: CASSETGPGELFF. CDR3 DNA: TGTGCCAGCTCAGAGACAGGGCCCGGGGAGCTGTTTTTT.